One and the same sample provided the 6 T cell receptor beta chains below, sequenced in a study of cytomegalovirus exposure and HLA in healthy donors. Some clones are missing from TCRdb's copy, which holds only in-frame ones; the method was immunoSEQ multiplex PCR. The table lists approximately 180,000 clones, approximately 87% of them singletons. The material sequenced was PBMCs. The source is a woman aged 30 to 39 in good health and CMV-seronegative.

The chain combines TRBV21-1 with TRBJ2-7; the table gives TRBD2 as D, unverified against the DNA. TRBV21-1 is a pseudogene segment. CDR3 length equals 17 residues. The CDR3 loop is CATWGGREPITLYEQYF. The CDR3 DNA reads TGTGCCACCTGGGGGGGGCGGGAGCCGATAACACTTTACGAGCAGTACTTC.

The genes are TRBV7-2 and TRBJ2-1, with D maybe TRBD1 (5 bases). The germline gives CDR1 SGHTA, CDR2 FQGNSA. V was pared by 0 bases and J by 2 bases, with 8 bases between. The CDR3 is 15 amino acids. CDR3 protein: CASSLARGTYNEQFF. In nucleotides, the CDR3 is TGTGCCAGCAGCTTAGCTAGGGGAACCTACAATGAGCAGTTCTTC.

The CDR3 sequence: CASSVGGGLRALHF. The CDR3 DNA reads TGTGCCAGCAGCGTAGGGGGGGGACTCCGGGCCCTCCACTTT. The chain carries TRBV9 and TRBJ1-6; D might be TRBD1 (5 bases). Trimming took off 0 bases at V and 14 bases at J, with 15 bases between the two ends. The CDR3 has 14 amino acids. CDR1 SGDLS and CDR2 YYNGEE come from the germline V gene. The whole variable domain, remainder taken from reference TRBV9 and TRBJ1-6, is DSGVTQTPKHLITATGQRVTLRCSPRSGDLSVYWYQQSLDQGLQFLIQYYNGEERAKGNILERFSAQQFPDLHSELNLSSLELGDSALYFCASSVGGGLRALHFGNGTRLTVT.

The chain has TRBV6-5 and TRBJ1-1, with TRBD1 identical over 7 bases. The CDR3 has 16 residues. The germline V gene encodes CDR1 MNHEY and CDR2 SVGAGI. With 4 bases clipped from V and 0 bases from J, the junction kept 8 bases outside the gene matches. DNA of the CDR3: TGTGCCAGCAGTTTCGGGACAGAGTACTTGAACACTGAAGCTTTCTTT. It yields the protein CASSFGTEYLNTEAFF.

The chain joins TRBV4-2 to TRBJ2-7, with TRBD2 as a possible D gene (5 bases). Per germline, CDR1 LGHNA and CDR2 YNFKEQ. The CDR3 has 15 amino acids. The ends were cut back, 1 base at V and 1 base at J, with 11 bases in the middle. The CDR3 DNA sequence: TGTGCCAGCAGCCAAGGCAGCGGCAGGTCCTACGAGCAGTACTTC. Translated: CASSQGSGRSYEQYF.

The genes are TRBV19 and TRBJ2-1, with D possibly being TRBD1 (7 bases). Trimming took off 3 bases at V and 9 bases at J, with 15 bases between the two ends. Germline V CDR1 and CDR2: LNHDA, SQIVND (reference sequence). The CDR3 covers 14 residues. The CDR3 nucleotides read TGTGCCAGTAGTATCCAGGGGGGTCGTAGTGAGCAGTTCTTC. This sequence encodes CASSIQGGRSEQFF.